The 8 T cell receptor beta chains given below trace back to one sample, sequenced in a study of T cell responses to AZD1222 COVID-19 vaccine. Sequencing was performed with immunoSEQ multiplex PCR; in TCRdb, only in-frame clones are kept and a portion is missing. The repertoire includes 60,000 to 85,000 clones, around 84% of them detected once, and around 21% sits in the top ten. The material was peripheral blood, obtained on day 0 of AZD1222 vaccination. These receptors all stem from an adult in good health.

J is TRBJ1-4 and V is TRBV5-8; no reliable D call. Germline CDR1 SGHTS, CDR2 YDEGEE. There are 15 residues in the CDR3. V was clipped by 4 bases and J by 2 bases, with 12 bases between them. The CDR3 sequence is CASSNTPETNEKLFF. The CDR3 region has the DNA TGTGCCAGCAGCAACACGCCGGAGACTAATGAAAAACTGTTTTTT.

The V gene is TRBV5-1, the J gene TRBJ2-2; the D is unclear. The CDR3 is made up of 14 amino acids. V was shortened by 0 bases and J by 2 bases, with 5 bases between the two germline ends. Germline V gene sequence: CDR1 SGHRS, CDR2 YFSETQ. Here the CDR3 DNA reads TGCGCCAGCAGCTTGGAGAGAAACACCGGGGAGCTGTTTTTT. Its translation: CASSLERNTGELFF.

The CDR3 region is CASSLEGVAGELFF. In DNA form, the CDR3 reads TGTGCCAGCAGCTTAGAAGGGGTGGCCGGGGAGCTGTTTTTT. This sequence joins TRBV11-3 and TRBJ2-2; D perhaps matches TRBD1 (5 bases). The V gene's germline CDR1 is SGHNT and CDR2 YENEEA. Trimming took off 0 bases at V and 6 bases at J, with 8 bases between the two ends. This CDR3 has 14 amino acids.

The table lists this clone with a few counts. The rearrangement joins TRBV5-4 to TRBJ2-2, with TRBD1 matching 8 bases. The germline V gene encodes CDR1 SGHNT and CDR2 YYREEE (reference sequence). This CDR3 spans 16 amino acids. The trim removed 6 bases at V and 4 bases at J, leaving 11 bases unmatched. The chain's CDR3 is CASTRTGQLITGELFF. The CDR3, as DNA: TGTGCCAGCACCCGGACAGGGCAGTTAATCACCGGGGAGCTGTTTTTT.

The CDR3 loop is CATSRDRDYEQYF. The CDR3 DNA is TGTGCCACCAGCAGAGACAGGGACTACGAGCAGTACTTC. V gene TRBV15 combines with J gene TRBJ2-7; perhaps TRBD1 as D (5 bases). Germline lookup yields CDR1 LNHNV and CDR2 YYDKDF (reference sequence). The CDR3 runs 13 residues. V was cut by 0 bases and J by 3 bases, with 6 bases left in between.

CDR3 DNA: TGCGCCCGCGGGGGAGGCGAGAACACTGAAGCTTTCTTT. This translates into CARGGGENTEAFF. The chain is built from TRBV5-1 and TRBJ1-1, with D possibly TRBD1 on 5 matching bases. The CDR3 is 13 residues long. Germline CDR1 and CDR2: SGHRS and YFSETQ. Deletions cut 10 bases from V and 1 base from J, with 14 bases between.

This chain links TRBV18 with TRBJ2-7; D is perhaps TRBD1 (6 bases). The CDR3 is made up of 16 amino acids. Trimming shortened V by 1 base and J by 0 bases, and 13 bases separated the two germline ends. Germline CDR1 and CDR2: KGHSH and LQKENI. CDR3 protein: CASSPLPGVFSYEQYF. The CDR3 nucleotides are TGTGCCAGCTCACCACTTCCAGGGGTCTTCTCCTACGAGCAGTACTTC.

J is TRBJ1-5 and V is TRBV19; a weak D match, TRBD1 (5 bases). V was cut by 3 bases and J by 6 bases, with 15 bases left in between. CDR1 and CDR2 (germline): LNHDA, SQIVND (reference sequence). This CDR3 contains 15 residues. The CDR3 bases are TGTGCCAGTAGTATCCTTCGGGCCCAGGGTCAGCCCCAGCATTTT. This codes for CASSILRAQGQPQHF.